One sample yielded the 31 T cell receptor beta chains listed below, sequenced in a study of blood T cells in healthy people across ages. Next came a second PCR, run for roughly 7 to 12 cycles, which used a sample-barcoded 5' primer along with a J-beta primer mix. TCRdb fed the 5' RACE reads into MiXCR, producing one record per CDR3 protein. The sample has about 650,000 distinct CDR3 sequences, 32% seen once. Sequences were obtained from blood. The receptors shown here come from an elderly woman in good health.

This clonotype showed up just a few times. The CDR3 here is CASSLEVGTGGYEQYF. Written as DNA, the CDR3 is TGCGCCAGCAGCTTGGAGGTCGGGACAGGGGGCTACGAGCAGTACTTC. The chain links TRBV5-1 to TRBJ2-7, with 11 positions matching TRBD1. The CDR3 consists of 16 residues. After removal of 0 bases from V and 3 bases from J, the junction contained 5 bases not matched to a gene. Germline CDR1 reads SGHRS; CDR2 reads YFSETQ.

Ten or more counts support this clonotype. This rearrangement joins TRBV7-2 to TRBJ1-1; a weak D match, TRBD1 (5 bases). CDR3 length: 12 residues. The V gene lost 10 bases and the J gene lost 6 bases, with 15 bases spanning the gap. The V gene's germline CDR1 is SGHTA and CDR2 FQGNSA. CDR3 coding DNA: TGTGCCACACGTGGAGGGGTAGCTGAAGCTTTCTTT. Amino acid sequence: CATRGGVAEAFF.

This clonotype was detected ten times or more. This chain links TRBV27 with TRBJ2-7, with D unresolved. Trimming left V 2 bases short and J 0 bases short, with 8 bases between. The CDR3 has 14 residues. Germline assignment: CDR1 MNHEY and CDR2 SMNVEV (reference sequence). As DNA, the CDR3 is TGTGCCAGCAGTTTAGGTTACGGCTCCTACGAGCAGTACTTC. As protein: CASSLGYGSYEQYF.

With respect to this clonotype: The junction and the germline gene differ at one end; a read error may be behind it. The CDR3 DNA sequence: TGCAGCGTTGAATCGCCAGGGAGTTTTGGGGCCAACGTCCGGACTTTC. This gives the protein CSVESPGSFGANVRTF. V gene TRBV29-1 combines with J gene TRBJ2-6, with D perhaps assigned TRBD1 or TRBD2 (5 bases each). CDR1 SQVTM and CDR2 ANQGSEA come from the germline V gene. The CDR3 runs 16 residues.

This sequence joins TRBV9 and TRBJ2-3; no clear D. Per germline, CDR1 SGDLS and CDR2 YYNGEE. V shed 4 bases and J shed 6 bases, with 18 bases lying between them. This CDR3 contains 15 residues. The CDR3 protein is CASSSRYGATDTQYF. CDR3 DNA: TGTGCCAGCAGCTCCCGGTACGGCGCAACGGATACGCAGTATTTT.

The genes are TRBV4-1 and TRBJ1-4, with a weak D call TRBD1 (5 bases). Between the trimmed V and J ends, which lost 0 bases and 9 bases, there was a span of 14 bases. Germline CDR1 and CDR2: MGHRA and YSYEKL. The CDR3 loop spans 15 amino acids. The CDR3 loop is CASSQEPTEMKKLFF. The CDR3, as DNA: TGCGCCAGCAGCCAAGAGCCGACAGAAATGAAAAAACTGTTTTTT.

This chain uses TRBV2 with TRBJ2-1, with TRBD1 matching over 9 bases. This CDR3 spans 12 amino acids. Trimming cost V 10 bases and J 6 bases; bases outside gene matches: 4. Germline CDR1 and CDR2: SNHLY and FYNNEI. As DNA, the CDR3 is TGTGCCACCTTGGGACAGGGCAATGAGCAGTTCTTC. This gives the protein CATLGQGNEQFF.

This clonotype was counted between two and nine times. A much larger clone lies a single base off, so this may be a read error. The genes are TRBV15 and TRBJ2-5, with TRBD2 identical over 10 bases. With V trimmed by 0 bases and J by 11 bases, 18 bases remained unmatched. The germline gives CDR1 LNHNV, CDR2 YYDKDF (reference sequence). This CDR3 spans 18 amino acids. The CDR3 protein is CATSRDPIAGGLYNEQYF. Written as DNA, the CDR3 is TGTGCCACCAGCAGAGATCCCATAGCGGGGGGACTCTACAATGAGCAGTACTTC.

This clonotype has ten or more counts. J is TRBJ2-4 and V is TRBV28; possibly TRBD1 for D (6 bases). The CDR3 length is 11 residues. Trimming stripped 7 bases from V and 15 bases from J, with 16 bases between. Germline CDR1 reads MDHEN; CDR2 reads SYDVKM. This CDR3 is CASNRDGRPYF. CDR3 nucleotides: TGTGCCAGCAACAGGGACGGCCGTCCGTACTTC.

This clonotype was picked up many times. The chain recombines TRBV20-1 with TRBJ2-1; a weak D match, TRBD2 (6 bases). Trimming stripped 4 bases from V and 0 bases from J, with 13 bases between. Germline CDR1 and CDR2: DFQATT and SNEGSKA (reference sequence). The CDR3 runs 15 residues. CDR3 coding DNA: TGCAGTGCTAAGGAAACCGGGGGCTCCTACAATGAGCAGTTCTTC. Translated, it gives CSAKETGGSYNEQFF.

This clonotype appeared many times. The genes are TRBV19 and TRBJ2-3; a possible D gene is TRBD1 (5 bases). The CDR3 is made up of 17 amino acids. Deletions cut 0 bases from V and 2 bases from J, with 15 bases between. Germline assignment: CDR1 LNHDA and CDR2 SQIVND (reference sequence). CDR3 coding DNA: TGTGCCAGTAGTATAGATCCCAACAGGCGCTTCACAGATACGCAGTATTTT. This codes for CASSIDPNRRFTDTQYF.

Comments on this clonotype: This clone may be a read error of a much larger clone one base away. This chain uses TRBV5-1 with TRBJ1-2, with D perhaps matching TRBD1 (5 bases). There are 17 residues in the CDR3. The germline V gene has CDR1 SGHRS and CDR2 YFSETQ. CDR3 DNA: TGCGCCAGCAGCTTGACCGCTCAGGGAGCCCAATTCTATGGCCACACCTTC. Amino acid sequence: CASSLTAQGAQFYGHTF.

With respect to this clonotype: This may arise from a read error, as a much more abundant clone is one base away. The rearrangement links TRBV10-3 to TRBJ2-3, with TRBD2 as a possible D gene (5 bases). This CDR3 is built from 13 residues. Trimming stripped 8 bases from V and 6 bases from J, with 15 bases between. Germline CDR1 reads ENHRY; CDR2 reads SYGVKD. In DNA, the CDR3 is TGTGCCATCCGTGGGGTATGGAGGGATACGCAGTATTTT. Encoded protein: CAIRGVWRDTQYF.

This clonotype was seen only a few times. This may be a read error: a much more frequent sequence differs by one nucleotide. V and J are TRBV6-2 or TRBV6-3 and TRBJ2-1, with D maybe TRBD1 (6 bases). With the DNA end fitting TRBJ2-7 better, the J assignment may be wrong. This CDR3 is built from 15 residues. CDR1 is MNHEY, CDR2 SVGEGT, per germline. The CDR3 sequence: CASRHPDRPYNEQYF. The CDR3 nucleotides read TGTGCCAGCAGACACCCGGACAGACCCTACAATGAGCAGTACTTC.

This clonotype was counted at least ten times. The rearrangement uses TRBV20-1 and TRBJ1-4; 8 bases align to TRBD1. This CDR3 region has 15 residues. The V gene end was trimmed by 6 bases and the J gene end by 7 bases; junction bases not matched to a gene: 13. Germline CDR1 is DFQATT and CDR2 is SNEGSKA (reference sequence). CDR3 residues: CSASPGQGLSEKLFF. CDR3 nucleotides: TGCAGTGCCTCCCCCGGACAGGGATTGAGTGAAAAACTGTTTTTT.

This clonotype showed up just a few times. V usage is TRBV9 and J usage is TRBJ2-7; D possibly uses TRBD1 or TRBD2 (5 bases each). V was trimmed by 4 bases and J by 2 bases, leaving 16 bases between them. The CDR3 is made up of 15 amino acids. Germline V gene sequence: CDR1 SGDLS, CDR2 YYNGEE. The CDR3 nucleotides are TGTGCCAGCAGCTTGGAGGCAGGGCCCCCCTACGAGCAGTACTTC. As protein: CASSLEAGPPYEQYF.

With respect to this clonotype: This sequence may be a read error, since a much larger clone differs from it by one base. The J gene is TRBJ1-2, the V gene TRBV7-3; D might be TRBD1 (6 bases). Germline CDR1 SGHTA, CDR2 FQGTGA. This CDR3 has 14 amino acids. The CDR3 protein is CASGLSGQNYGYTF. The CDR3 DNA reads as TGTGCCAGCGGCTTGTCAGGACAGAACTATGGCTACACCTTC.

CDR3 coding DNA: TGTGCCAGCGCAATTCGCTCGGCAGGCAAAAGCTGGGGCTATGGCTACACCTTC. Its translation: CASAIRSAGKSWGYGYTF. V usage is TRBV6-1 and J usage is TRBJ1-2; no clear D gene. The CDR3 is made up of 18 amino acids. Germline CDR1 MNHNS, CDR2 SASEGT. The ends were cut back, 8 bases at V and 4 bases at J, with 29 bases in the middle.

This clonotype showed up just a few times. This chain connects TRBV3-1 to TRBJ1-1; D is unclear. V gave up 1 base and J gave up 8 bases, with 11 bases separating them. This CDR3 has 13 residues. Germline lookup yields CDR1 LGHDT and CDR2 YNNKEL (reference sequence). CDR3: CASSQVESAEAFF. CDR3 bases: TGTGCCAGCAGCCAAGTAGAGTCGGCCGAAGCTTTCTTT.

The CDR3 sequence: CASSDFRTGGVDEKLFF. CDR3 DNA: TGTGCCAGCAGTGATTTTCGGACAGGGGGCGTAGATGAAAAACTGTTTTTT. The gene calls are TRBV2 and TRBJ1-4; the match to TRBD1 covers 11 bases. Per germline, CDR1 SNHLY and CDR2 FYNNEI. V gave up 3 bases and J gave up 6 bases; unmatched junction bases: 9. This CDR3 has 17 residues.

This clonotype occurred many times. CDR3 DNA sequence: TGTGCCAGCAGTCACGGAGAGTTCCAAGAGACCCAGTACTTC. Translating it yields CASSHGEFQETQYF. The chain couples TRBV7-9 to TRBJ2-5; D remains ambiguous. This CDR3 is built from 14 residues. Trimming cost V 6 bases and J 1 base, with 12 bases left between them. Germline lookup yields CDR1 SEHNR and CDR2 FQNEAQ (reference sequence).

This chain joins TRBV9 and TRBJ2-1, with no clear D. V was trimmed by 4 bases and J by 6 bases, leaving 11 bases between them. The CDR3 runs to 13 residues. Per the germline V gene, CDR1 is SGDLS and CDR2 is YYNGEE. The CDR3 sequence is CASSSSLGNEQFF. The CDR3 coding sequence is TGTGCCAGCAGCTCTAGTTTAGGCAATGAGCAGTTCTTC.

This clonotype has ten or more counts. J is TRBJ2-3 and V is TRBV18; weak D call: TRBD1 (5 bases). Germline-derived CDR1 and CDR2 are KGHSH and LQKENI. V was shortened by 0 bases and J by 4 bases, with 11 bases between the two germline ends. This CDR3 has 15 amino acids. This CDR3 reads CASSPPPTAADTQYF. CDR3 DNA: TGTGCCAGCTCACCACCTCCGACAGCCGCAGATACGCAGTATTTT. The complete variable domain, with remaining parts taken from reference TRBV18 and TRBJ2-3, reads NAGVMQNPRHLVRRRGQEARLRCSPMKGHSHVYWYRQLPEEGLKFMVYLQKENIIDESGMPKERFSAEFPKEGPSILRIQQVVRGDSAAYFCASSPPPTAADTQYFGPGTRLTVL.

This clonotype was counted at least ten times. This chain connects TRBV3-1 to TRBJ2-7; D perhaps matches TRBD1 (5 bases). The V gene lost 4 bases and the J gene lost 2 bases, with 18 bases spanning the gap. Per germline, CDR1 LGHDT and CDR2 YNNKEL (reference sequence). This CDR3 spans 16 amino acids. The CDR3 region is CASSPARATRTYEQYF. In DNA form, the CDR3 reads TGTGCCAGCAGCCCGGCCAGGGCGACAAGAACCTACGAGCAGTACTTC.

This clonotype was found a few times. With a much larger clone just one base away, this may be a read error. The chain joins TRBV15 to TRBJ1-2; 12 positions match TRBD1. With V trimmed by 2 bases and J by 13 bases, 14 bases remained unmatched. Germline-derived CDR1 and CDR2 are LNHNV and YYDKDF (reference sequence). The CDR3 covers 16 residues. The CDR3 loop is CATSRPRGDRGPSFTF. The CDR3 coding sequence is TGTGCCACCAGCAGACCAAGGGGGGACAGGGGGCCCTCGTTCACCTTC.

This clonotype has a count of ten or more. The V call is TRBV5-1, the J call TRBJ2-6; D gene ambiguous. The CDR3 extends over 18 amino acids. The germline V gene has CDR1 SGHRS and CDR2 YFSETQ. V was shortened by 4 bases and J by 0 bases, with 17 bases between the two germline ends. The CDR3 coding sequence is TGCGCCAGCAGCCCACCGGCCAGGCTTTCCTCTGGGGCCAACGTCCTGACTTTC. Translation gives CASSPPARLSSGANVLTF.

CDR3 protein: CSASSSGRARAYNEQFF. The CDR3 DNA reads TGCAGTGCTAGCTCTAGCGGGAGGGCCAGAGCCTACAATGAGCAGTTCTTC. V and J are TRBV20-1 and TRBJ2-1; 12 nucleotides match TRBD2. The CDR3 runs to 17 residues. Germline CDR1 reads DFQATT; CDR2 reads SNEGSKA (reference sequence). V shed 3 bases, J shed 2 bases, and the junction held 8 bases outside the gene matches.

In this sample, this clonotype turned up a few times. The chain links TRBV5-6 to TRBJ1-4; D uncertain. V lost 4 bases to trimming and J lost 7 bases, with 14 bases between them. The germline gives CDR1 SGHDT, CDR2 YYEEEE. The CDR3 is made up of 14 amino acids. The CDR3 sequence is CASSEDSLGEKLFF. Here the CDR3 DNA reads TGTGCCAGCAGCGAGGACTCCCTCGGTGAAAAACTGTTTTTT.

The CDR3 here is CATSDFNRDGAGELFF. CDR3 coding DNA: TGTGCCACCAGTGATTTCAACAGGGACGGTGCCGGGGAGCTGTTTTTT. J is TRBJ2-2 and V is TRBV24-1, with D perhaps matching TRBD1 (6 bases). The CDR3 has 16 amino acids. V was clipped by 1 base and J by 6 bases, with 14 bases between them. The germline gives CDR1 KGHDR, CDR2 SFDVKD.

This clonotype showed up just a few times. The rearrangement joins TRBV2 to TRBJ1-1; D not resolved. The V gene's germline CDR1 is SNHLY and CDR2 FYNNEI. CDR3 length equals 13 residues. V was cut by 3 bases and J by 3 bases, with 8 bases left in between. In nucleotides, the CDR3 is TGTGCCAGCAGTGAGATTAGGGACACTGAAGCTTTCTTT. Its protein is CASSEIRDTEAFF.

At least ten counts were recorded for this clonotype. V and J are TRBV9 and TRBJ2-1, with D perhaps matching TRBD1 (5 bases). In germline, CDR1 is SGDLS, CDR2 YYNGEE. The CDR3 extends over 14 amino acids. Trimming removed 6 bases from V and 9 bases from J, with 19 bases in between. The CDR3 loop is CASNVGASMGEQFF. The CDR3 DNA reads TGTGCCAGCAATGTAGGGGCCTCCATGGGTGAGCAGTTCTTC.